A selection of T cell receptor beta chains follows, all from one sample in a study of beta chain features in type 1 diabetes. Using immunoSEQ multiplex PCR, the repertoire was profiled, and TCRdb retains in-frame clones only, with some absent. The sample lists about 900,000 clones; roughly 15% were seen once. Input material: naive CD4+ T cells from blood. Receptor source: a woman between 18 and 29 years old in good health. Both conserved end residues are part of each CDR3.

V gene,CDR3 protein
TRBV5-4,CASSLVRLSSYNEQFF
TRBV28,CASSGQAEAFF
TRBV4-3,CASSQEGGGTPGSGNNEQFF
TRBV9,CASSVGPGNGYNEQFF
TRBV18,CASSPPGPRNEQFF
TRBV7-2,CASSPDRGGDEQYF
TRBV27,CASMFSKTGKAFF
TRBV10-3,CAISESTRAARGYGYTF
TRBV4-3,CASSQFPGTSGTGELFF
TRBV28,CASSPWGSGLRAFF
TRBV28,CASRGTGLAAYEQYF
TRBV7-9,CASSLKRISDLDEQFF
TRBV5-1,CASSFSGSGKTQYF
TRBV20-1,CSASPIRFVFF
TRBV4-2,CASSQDIARVDSNQPQHF
TRBV28,CASSPGTGAYEQYF
TRBV7-9,CASSFEGDQPQHF
TRBV18,CASSPEGLAGGYQETQYF
TRBV11-2,CASSLDITGSYEQYF
TRBV6-5,CASSSGSTQYF
TRBV4-3,CASSQAPSGPYPYNEQFF
TRBV18,CASSQRDNSYEQYF
TRBV19,CASSIDGQSQETQYF
TRBV5-1,CASSVGLAATGELFF
TRBV7-2,CASSLLGGSPDTQYF
TRBV7-9,CASSLAKHGRAAGELFF
TRBV7-3,CASSPGPGNTIYF
TRBV6-6,CANRGPDQPQHF
TRBV28,CASSGGHPPRNEQFF
TRBV6-5,CASSYSVTGGQPQHF
TRBV7-3,CASSSDQGTEAFF
TRBV7-9,CASSLKHRFLTYNEQFF
TRBV6-4,CASREQGTLNTEAFF
TRBV19,CASGHTTEAFF
TRBV28,CASSYRTGTAATQYF
TRBV5-8,CASSKGTENIQYF
TRBV11-3,CASSLTAGELFF
TRBV5-6,CASSFWHSYEQYF
TRBV4-2,CASSPLAGGLRGEQFF
TRBV5-1,CASSTSSKEKLFF
TRBV4-1,CASSPQGMARRTDTQYF
TRBV9,CASSVQGYTEAFF
TRBV2,CASKSGTADYNEQFF
TRBV6-5,CASSLDRLYGYTF
TRBV5-1,CASRKNTEAFF
TRBV7-3,CASSLRQGYTGELFF
TRBV27,CASSFSRLYTDTQYF
TRBV25-1,CASSNQGRETQYF
TRBV10-3,CAIKSSGTRGETQYF
TRBV20-1,CSASLAGGSIF
TRBV2,CASSAGEEGVRLSGANVLTF
TRBV18,CASSPERKRGTQYF